This T cell receptor (beta chain) comes out of a study of T-cell reconstitution after alpha-beta-depleted transplantation in children. General study results and limits: Day-60 TCRbeta diversity that was high in some patients was derived from surviving recipient T cells and thymic progenitors. Diversity and T-cell counts at one year after transplant derived mostly from new T cells.

CDR3 length: 15 residues. Trimming at V came to 3 bases and at J to 6 bases, leaving 8 bases not matched to a gene. Germline V CDR1 and CDR2: KGHSH, LQKENI. This clonotype was found many times. Its target is unknown. The library targeted TCRbeta and was prepared with unique molecular identifiers. TCRdb redid the calling of the PCR reads with MiXCR, one entry per CDR3 protein. The sample carries almost 500,000 distinct CDR3 sequences, about 10% recorded once. The sample here was PBMCs, taken before TCRalphabeta/CD19-depleted stem cell transplant. The V gene is TRBV18, the J gene TRBJ1-5; 7 nucleotides agree with TRBD1. This clonotype was sampled from a child aged 2-15 years with inherited bone marrow failure, due to receive a stem cell transplant. DNA of the CDR3: TGTGCCAGCTCACCGGGACAGCATGTGGGTCAGCCCCAGCATTTT. This gives the protein CASSPGQHVGQPQHF.